The TCR beta chain under discussion was sequenced for a study of cytomegalovirus exposure and HLA in healthy donors. Of note for this clone: Its antigen is undetermined.

General observations from the study: In a later analysis, DRB1 alleles had the most associated TCRs; HLA-C alleles the fewest. Associated with cytomegalovirus, according to the listing, were some 150 TCR beta chains. Rarity characterized most TCR sequences, yet some public TCRs appeared in many donors.

Vbeta (60) and Jbeta (13) primers were used in the PCR. Some clones are missing from TCRdb's copy, which holds only in-frame ones; the method was immunoSEQ multiplex PCR. The sample shows 160,000 or so clones, roughly 80% of them seen only once. This sequence originates from a middle-aged man in good health and CMV-seropositive. Sequencing was done on a sample of PBMCs.

The chain's CDR3 is CASRYRPEKLFF. The CDR3 nucleotides read TGTGCCAGCAGGTACAGGCCCGAAAAACTGTTTTTT. This sequence joins TRBV6-1 and TRBJ1-4; weak D call: TRBD1 (5 bases). Germline CDR1 reads MNHNS; CDR2 reads SASEGT. The length of the CDR3 is 12 residues. The V and J ends lost 6 bases and 8 bases respectively, with 10 bases between them.